Listed below are T cell receptor beta chains from one sample, sequenced in a study of OX40 agonist ivuxolimab in advanced cancers. Produced via immunoSEQ multiplex PCR; TCRdb's table is partial and in-frame only. Of tens of thousands of clones listed, roughly 81% are singletons. Sequenced material: CD4+ or CD8+ T cells sorted from blood, taken in a trial of the OX40 agonist ivuxolimab. These receptors all come from an adult with an advanced solid tumor such as melanoma, head and neck, liver or kidney cancer. The CDR3 runs from the conserved cysteine through the conserved F or W. A D gene is named only where the DNA matches it firmly. Clone size is given for some rows only: seen once, a few or many times, or a class if the clone is expanded.

D gene: -
clone size: -
J gene: TRBJ1-1
V gene: TRBV7-9
CDR3 DNA: TGTGCCAGCAGGACCTACAGGGAAATGAACACTGAAGCTTTCTTT
CDR3 protein: CASRTYREMNTEAFF

D gene: TRBD1
clone size: -
J gene: TRBJ1-1
V gene: TRBV19
CDR3 DNA: TGTGCCAGTAGTCCGCGACAGGGTGGTTCCACTGAAGCTTTCTTT
CDR3 protein: CASSPRQGGSTEAFF

D gene: -
clone size: -
J gene: TRBJ1-3
V gene: TRBV5-1
CDR3 DNA: TGCGCCAGCAGCTTGGGGGGTTCGTCGGGCGGAAACACCATATATTTT
CDR3 protein: CASSLGGSSGGNTIYF

D gene: TRBD1
clone size: -
J gene: TRBJ1-2
V gene: TRBV19
CDR3 DNA: TGTGCCAGTGACGTTCCCGGGACAGGAGGTTGGGGCTACACCTTC
CDR3 protein: CASDVPGTGGWGYTF

D gene: -
clone size: -
J gene: TRBJ1-5
V gene: TRBV12-2
CDR3 DNA: TGTGCAAGTCGCCCAGGCCTCCACTCGGGGCCCCCTCATTTT
CDR3 protein: CASRPGLHSGPPHF

D gene: -
clone size: -
J gene: TRBJ1-1
V gene: TRBV28
CDR3 DNA: TGTGCCAGCAGTCCTGGTGGGCGGGGGCAGAACACTGAAGCTTTCTTT
CDR3 protein: CASSPGGRGQNTEAFF

D gene: -
clone size: -
J gene: TRBJ2-7
V gene: TRBV7-8
CDR3 DNA: TGTGCCAGCAGCCCCCGAGGGAACGAGCAGTACTTC
CDR3 protein: CASSPRGNEQYF

D gene: TRBD1
clone size: medium-sized
J gene: TRBJ1-2
V gene: TRBV19
CDR3 DNA: TGTGCCAGTAGTGCGCAATCCGGGACAGGGGCCCATGGCTACACCTTC
CDR3 protein: CASSAQSGTGAHGYTF

D gene: TRBD1
clone size: -
J gene: TRBJ2-1
V gene: TRBV19
CDR3 DNA: TGTGCCAGTAGTGGGACAGCGGACTCCTACAATGAGCAGTTCTTC
CDR3 protein: CASSGTADSYNEQFF

D gene: TRBD1
clone size: -
J gene: TRBJ2-2
V gene: TRBV7-9
CDR3 DNA: TGTGCCAGCACTACCGGGACAGGCCTCACCGGGGAGCTGTTTTTT
CDR3 protein: CASTTGTGLTGELFF

D gene: TRBD2
clone size: -
J gene: TRBJ2-2
V gene: TRBV29-1
CDR3 DNA: TGCAGCGTAGGGGAGGGCGGGGAGCTGTTTTTT
CDR3 protein: CSVGEGGELFF

D gene: TRBD2
clone size: -
J gene: TRBJ2-1
V gene: TRBV7-2
CDR3 DNA: TGTGCCAGCAGCCCTCAGGCGGGGGAGAGATTCTCCTACAATGAGCAGTTCTTC
CDR3 protein: CASSPQAGERFSYNEQFF

D gene: -
clone size: -
J gene: TRBJ2-2
V gene: TRBV19
CDR3 DNA: TGTGCCAGTAGTCCGGACACCGGAGAGAACACCGGGGAGCTGTTTTTT
CDR3 protein: CASSPDTGENTGELFF

D gene: -
clone size: -
J gene: TRBJ1-5
V gene: TRBV19
CDR3 DNA: TGTGCCAGTAGTATAGGTGGAGGGATGGGCAATCAGCCCCAGCATTTT
CDR3 protein: CASSIGGGMGNQPQHF

D gene: -
clone size: -
J gene: TRBJ1-1
V gene: TRBV28
CDR3 DNA: TGTGCCAGCAGTTTCGAGGCGAACACTGAAGCTTTCTTT
CDR3 protein: CASSFEANTEAFF

D gene: -
clone size: medium-sized
J gene: TRBJ1-1
V gene: TRBV5-4
CDR3 DNA: TGTGCCAGCATCCGGGGCACAGAAGCTTTCTTT
CDR3 protein: CASIRGTEAFF

D gene: -
clone size: -
J gene: TRBJ1-5
V gene: TRBV18
CDR3 DNA: TGTGCCAGCTCACCGGGCAGGAATCAGCCCCAGCATTTT
CDR3 protein: CASSPGRNQPQHF

D gene: -
clone size: -
J gene: TRBJ2-3
V gene: TRBV28
CDR3 DNA: TGTGCCAGCAGTCCTCAAACCGGGGTTGACTACACAGATACGCAGTATTTT
CDR3 protein: CASSPQTGVDYTDTQYF

D gene: -
clone size: -
J gene: TRBJ2-2
V gene: TRBV12-5
CDR3 DNA: TGTGCTAGTGGGAGGGTGGCAGCGAACACCGGGGAGCTGTTTTTT
CDR3 protein: CASGRVAANTGELFF

D gene: -
clone size: -
J gene: TRBJ2-1
V gene: TRBV7-9
CDR3 DNA: TGTGCCAGCAGCTTAGACAGGGAGGGTGAGCAGTTCTTC
CDR3 protein: CASSLDREGEQFF

D gene: TRBD2
clone size: -
J gene: TRBJ2-5
V gene: TRBV6-5
CDR3 DNA: TGTGCCAGCAGGATAGCGGGAGGTAGAGAGACCCAGTACTTC
CDR3 protein: CASRIAGGRETQYF

D gene: -
clone size: few
J gene: TRBJ1-2
V gene: TRBV19
CDR3 DNA: TGTGCCAGTAGTATAGACACGCAGGGCCACCTCTATGGCTACACCTTC
CDR3 protein: CASSIDTQGHLYGYTF

D gene: -
clone size: few
J gene: TRBJ2-7
V gene: TRBV19
CDR3 DNA: TGTGCCAGTAGCACCGGGAGGGGGCTTCAGTACGAGCAGTACTTC
CDR3 protein: CASSTGRGLQYEQYF

D gene: -
clone size: -
J gene: TRBJ2-7
V gene: TRBV6-1
CDR3 DNA: TGTGCCAGCAGTGAAGGACCTTTTTCCAGAATCAGCTACGAGCAGTACTTC
CDR3 protein: CASSEGPFSRISYEQYF

D gene: TRBD1
clone size: -
J gene: TRBJ2-1
V gene: TRBV10-1
CDR3 DNA: TGCGCCAGCAGTGAGTCGACGGCAGGGGGAATCAATGAGCAGTTCTTC
CDR3 protein: CASSESTAGGINEQFF

D gene: -
clone size: -
J gene: TRBJ1-3
V gene: TRBV29-1
CDR3 DNA: TGCAGCGTTCGTTCGGCGGGGACGAACACCATATATTTT
CDR3 protein: CSVRSAGTNTIYF

D gene: -
clone size: -
J gene: TRBJ2-7
V gene: TRBV28
CDR3 DNA: TGTGCCAGCAGTTTATCGGGGAGAGGGGTCGAGCAGTACTTC
CDR3 protein: CASSLSGRGVEQYF

D gene: -
clone size: -
J gene: TRBJ2-3
V gene: TRBV14
CDR3 DNA: TGTGCCAGCAGCCAAGCGAACGGAGGTAAATCGGGCACAGATACGCAGTATTTT
CDR3 protein: CASSQANGGKSGTDTQYF

D gene: -
clone size: -
J gene: TRBJ2-3
V gene: TRBV5-4
CDR3 DNA: TGTGCCAGCAGCTTGGTAGCCGCAGATACGCAGTATTTT
CDR3 protein: CASSLVAADTQYF

D gene: -
clone size: -
J gene: TRBJ1-1
V gene: TRBV2
CDR3 DNA: TGTGCCAGCAGTGCGCCTTTTGGGACACCCTGGGACACTGAAGCTTTCTTT
CDR3 protein: CASSAPFGTPWDTEAFF

D gene: TRBD1
clone size: -
J gene: TRBJ1-5
V gene: TRBV6-6
CDR3 DNA: TGTGCCAGCAGTTTGACAGGGGGTAGCAATCAGCCCCAGCATTTT
CDR3 protein: CASSLTGGSNQPQHF

D gene: TRBD2
clone size: -
J gene: TRBJ2-5
V gene: TRBV2
CDR3 DNA: TGTGCCAGCACGGCTAGCGGAGAGACCCAGTACTTC
CDR3 protein: CASTASGETQYF

D gene: TRBD1
clone size: -
J gene: TRBJ2-7
V gene: TRBV2
CDR3 DNA: TGTGCCAGCAGTGATGGGAAGGGGGCAGGGGAGCAGTACTTC
CDR3 protein: CASSDGKGAGEQYF

D gene: TRBD2
clone size: -
J gene: TRBJ2-1
V gene: TRBV9
CDR3 DNA: TGTGCCAGCAGCGCTTCCGGGACTAGGAACAATGAGCAGTTCTTC
CDR3 protein: CASSASGTRNNEQFF

D gene: -
clone size: -
J gene: TRBJ2-7
V gene: TRBV5-1
CDR3 DNA: TGCGCCAGCACCCGGGACGGCTCCTACGAGCAGTACTTC
CDR3 protein: CASTRDGSYEQYF

D gene: TRBD2
clone size: once
J gene: TRBJ2-3
V gene: TRBV27
CDR3 DNA: TGTGCCAGCAGTTTATTGGCTAGCGGTAGCACAGATACGCAGTATTTT
CDR3 protein: CASSLLASGSTDTQYF

D gene: TRBD1
clone size: few
J gene: TRBJ2-5
V gene: TRBV5-1
CDR3 DNA: TGCGCCAGCAGAGCACTGGGACAGGGGAGCCAAGAGACCCAGTACTTC
CDR3 protein: CASRALGQGSQETQYF

D gene: TRBD1
clone size: -
J gene: TRBJ1-1
V gene: TRBV6-6
CDR3 DNA: TGTGCCAGCAGGGAAGGGGACAGACGAGAAGCTTTCTTT
CDR3 protein: CASREGDRREAFF

D gene: TRBD2
clone size: -
J gene: TRBJ2-2
V gene: TRBV7-3
CDR3 DNA: TGTGCCAGCAGCGAATTTGGGCTAGCGGGAGTGAACACCGGGGAGCTGTTTTTT
CDR3 protein: CASSEFGLAGVNTGELFF

D gene: TRBD2
clone size: -
J gene: TRBJ2-5
V gene: TRBV28
CDR3 DNA: TGTGCCAGCAGGGTAGCGGGGGTTGGGACCCAGTACTTC
CDR3 protein: CASRVAGVGTQYF